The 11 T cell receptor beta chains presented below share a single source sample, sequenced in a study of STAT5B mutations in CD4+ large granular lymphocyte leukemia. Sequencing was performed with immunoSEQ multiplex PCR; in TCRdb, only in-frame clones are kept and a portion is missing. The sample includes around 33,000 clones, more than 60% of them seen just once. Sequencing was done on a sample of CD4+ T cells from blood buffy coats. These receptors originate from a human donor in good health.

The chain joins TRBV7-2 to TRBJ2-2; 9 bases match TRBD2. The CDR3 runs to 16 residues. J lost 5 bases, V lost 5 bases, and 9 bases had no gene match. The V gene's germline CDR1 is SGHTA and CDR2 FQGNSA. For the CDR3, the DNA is TGTGCCAGCAGCCCTCGGGGCGGGAGGGAAACCGGGGAGCTGTTTTTT. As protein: CASSPRGGRETGELFF.

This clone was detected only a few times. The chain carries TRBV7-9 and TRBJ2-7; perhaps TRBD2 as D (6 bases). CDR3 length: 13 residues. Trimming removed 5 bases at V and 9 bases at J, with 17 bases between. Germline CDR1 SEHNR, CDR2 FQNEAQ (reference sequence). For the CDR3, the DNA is TGTGCCAGCAGCCCTGGGACTCCCAAGTTGCAGTACTTC. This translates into CASSPGTPKLQYF.

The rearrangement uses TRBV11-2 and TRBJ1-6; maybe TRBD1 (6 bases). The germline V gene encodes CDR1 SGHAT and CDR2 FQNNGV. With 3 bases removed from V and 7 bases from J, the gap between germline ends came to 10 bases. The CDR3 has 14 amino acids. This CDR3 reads CASSFHRENSPLHF. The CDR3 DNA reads TGTGCCAGCAGCTTCCACAGGGAGAATTCACCCCTCCACTTT.

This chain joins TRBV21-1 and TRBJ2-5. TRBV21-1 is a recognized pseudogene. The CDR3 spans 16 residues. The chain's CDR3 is CASSKMAGRGRETQYF. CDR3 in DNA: TGTGCCAGCAGCAAAATGGCGGGGAGGGGGCGAGAGACCCAGTACTTC.

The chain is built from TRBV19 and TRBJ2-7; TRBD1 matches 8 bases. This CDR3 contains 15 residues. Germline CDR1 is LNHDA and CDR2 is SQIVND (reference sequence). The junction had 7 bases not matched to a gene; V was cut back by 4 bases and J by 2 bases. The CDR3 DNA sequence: TGTGCCAGTAGTAGACCGGGACAGGCCACCTACGAGCAGTACTTC. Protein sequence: CASSRPGQATYEQYF.

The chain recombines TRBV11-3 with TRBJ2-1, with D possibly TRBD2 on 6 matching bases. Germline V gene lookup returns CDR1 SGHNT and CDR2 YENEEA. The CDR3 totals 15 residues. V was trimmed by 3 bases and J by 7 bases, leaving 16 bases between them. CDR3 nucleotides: TGTGCCAGCAGCTTTGGCGGGGAGGCGGTTAATGAGCAGTTCTTC. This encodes CASSFGGEAVNEQFF.

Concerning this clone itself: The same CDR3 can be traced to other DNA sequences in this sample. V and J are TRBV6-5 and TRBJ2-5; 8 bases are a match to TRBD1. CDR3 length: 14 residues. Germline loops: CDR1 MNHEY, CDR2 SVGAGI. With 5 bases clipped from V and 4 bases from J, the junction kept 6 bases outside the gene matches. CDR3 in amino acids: CASSTPGGGETQYF. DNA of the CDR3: TGTGCCAGCAGTACTCCAGGGGGCGGAGAGACCCAGTACTTC.

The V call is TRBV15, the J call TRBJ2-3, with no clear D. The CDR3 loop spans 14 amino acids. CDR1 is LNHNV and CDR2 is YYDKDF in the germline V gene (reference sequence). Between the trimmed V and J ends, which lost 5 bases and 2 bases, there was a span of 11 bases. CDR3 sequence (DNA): TGTGCCACCAGCCCGTCGATGGACACAGATACGCAGTATTTT. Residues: CATSPSMDTDTQYF.

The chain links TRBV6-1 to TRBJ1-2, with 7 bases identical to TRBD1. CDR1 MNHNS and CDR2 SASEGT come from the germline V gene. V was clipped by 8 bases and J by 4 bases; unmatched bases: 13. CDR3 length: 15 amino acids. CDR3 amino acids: CASFPGDRATYGYTF. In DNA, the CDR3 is TGTGCCAGCTTTCCGGGCGACAGGGCCACCTATGGCTACACCTTC.

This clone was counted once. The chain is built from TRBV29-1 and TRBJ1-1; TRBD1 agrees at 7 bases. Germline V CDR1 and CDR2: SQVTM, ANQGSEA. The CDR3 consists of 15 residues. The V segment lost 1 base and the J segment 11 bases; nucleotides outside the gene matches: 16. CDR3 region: CSVEVPSGGSFWAFF. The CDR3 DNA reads TGCAGCGTTGAAGTCCCCTCAGGGGGAAGCTTCTGGGCTTTCTTT.

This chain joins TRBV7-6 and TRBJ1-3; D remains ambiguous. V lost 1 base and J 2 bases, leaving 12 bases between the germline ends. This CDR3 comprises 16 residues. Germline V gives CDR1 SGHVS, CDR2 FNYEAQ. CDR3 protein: CASSLDVTMAGNTIYF. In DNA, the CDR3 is TGTGCCAGCAGCTTAGATGTGACGATGGCTGGAAACACCATATATTTT. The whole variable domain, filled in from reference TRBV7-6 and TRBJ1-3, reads GAGVSQSPRYKVTKRGQDVALRCDPISGHVSLYWYRQALGQGPEFLTYFNYEAQQDKSGLPNDRFSAERPEGSISTLTIQRTEQRDSAMYRCASSLDVTMAGNTIYFGEGSWLTVV.